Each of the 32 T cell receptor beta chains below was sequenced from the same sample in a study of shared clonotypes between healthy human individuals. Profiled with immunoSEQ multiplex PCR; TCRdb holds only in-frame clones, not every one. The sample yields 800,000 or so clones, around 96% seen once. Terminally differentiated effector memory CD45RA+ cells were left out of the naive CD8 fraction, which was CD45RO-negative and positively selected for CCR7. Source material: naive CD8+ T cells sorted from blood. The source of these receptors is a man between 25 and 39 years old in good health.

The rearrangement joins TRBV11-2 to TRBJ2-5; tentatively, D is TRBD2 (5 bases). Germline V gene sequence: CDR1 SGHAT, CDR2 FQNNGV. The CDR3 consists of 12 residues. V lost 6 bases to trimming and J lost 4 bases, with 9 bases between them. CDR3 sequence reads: CASSGLAETQYF. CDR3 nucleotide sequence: TGTGCCAGCAGTGGGCTAGCAGAGACCCAGTACTTC.

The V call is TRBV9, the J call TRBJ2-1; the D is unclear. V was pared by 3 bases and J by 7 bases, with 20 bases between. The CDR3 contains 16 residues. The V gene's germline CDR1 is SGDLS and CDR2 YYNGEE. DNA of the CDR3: TGTGCCAGCAGCGCACCCTCCCACATCCCAAAGAATGAGCAGTTCTTC. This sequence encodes CASSAPSHIPKNEQFF.

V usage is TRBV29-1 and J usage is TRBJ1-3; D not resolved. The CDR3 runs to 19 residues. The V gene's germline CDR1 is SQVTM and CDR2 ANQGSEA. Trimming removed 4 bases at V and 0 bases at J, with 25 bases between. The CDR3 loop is CSVVIRGKKATHSGNTIYF. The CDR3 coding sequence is TGCAGCGTTGTTATTCGCGGGAAGAAGGCGACCCACTCTGGAAACACCATATATTTT.

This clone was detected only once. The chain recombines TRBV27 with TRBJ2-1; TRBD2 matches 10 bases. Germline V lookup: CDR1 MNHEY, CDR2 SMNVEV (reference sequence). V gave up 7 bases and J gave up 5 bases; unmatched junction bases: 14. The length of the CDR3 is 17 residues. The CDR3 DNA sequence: TGTGCCAGCACTCCCAGCCCCCTAGCGGGAGAGGACAATGAGCAGTTCTTC. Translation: CASTPSPLAGEDNEQFF.

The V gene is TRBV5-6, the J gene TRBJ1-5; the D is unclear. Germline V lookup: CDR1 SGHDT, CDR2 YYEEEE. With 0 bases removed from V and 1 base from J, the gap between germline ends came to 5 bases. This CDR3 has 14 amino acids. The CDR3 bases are TGTGCCAGCAGCTTGGGGGAGAGCAATCAGCCCCAGCATTTT. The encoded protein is CASSLGESNQPQHF.

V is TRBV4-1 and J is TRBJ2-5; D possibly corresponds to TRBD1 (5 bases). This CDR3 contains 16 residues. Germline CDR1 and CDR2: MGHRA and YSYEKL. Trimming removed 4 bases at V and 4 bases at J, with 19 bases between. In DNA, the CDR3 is TGCGCCAGCAGCCCCGAGAGGCAGGGTATTATAGAGACCCAGTACTTC. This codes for CASSPERQGIIETQYF.

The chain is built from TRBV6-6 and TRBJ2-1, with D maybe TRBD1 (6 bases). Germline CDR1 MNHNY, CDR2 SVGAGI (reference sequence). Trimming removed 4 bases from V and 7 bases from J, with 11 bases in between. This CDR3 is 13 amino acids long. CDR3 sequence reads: CASSSTGGNEQFF. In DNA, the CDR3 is TGTGCCAGCAGTTCGACAGGTGGGAATGAGCAGTTCTTC.

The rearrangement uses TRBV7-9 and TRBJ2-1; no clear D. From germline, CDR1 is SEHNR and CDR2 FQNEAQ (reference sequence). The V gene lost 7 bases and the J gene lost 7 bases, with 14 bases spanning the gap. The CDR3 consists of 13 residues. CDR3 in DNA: TGTGCCAGCAACCAGGCTTCGGTGAATGAGCAGTTCTTC. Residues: CASNQASVNEQFF.

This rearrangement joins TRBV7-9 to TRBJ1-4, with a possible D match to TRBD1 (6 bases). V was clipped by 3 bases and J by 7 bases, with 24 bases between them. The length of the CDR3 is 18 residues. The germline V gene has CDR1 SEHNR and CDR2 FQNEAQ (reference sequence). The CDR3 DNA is TGTGCCAGCAGCTTTCCTTTGACAGGTTCTCACGAGGGTGAAAAACTGTTTTTT. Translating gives CASSFPLTGSHEGEKLFF.

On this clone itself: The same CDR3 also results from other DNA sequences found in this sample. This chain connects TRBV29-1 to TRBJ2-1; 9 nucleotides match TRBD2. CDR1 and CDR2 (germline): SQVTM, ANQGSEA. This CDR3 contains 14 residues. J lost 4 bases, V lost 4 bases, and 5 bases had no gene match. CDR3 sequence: CSVGREGLYNEQFF. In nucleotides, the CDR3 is TGCAGCGTTGGGCGGGAGGGCCTATACAATGAGCAGTTCTTC.

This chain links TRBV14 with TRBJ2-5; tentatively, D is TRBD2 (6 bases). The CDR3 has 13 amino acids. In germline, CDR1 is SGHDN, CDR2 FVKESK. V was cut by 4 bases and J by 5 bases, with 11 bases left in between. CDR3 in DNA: TGTGCCAGCAGCCGACGCGGGGACGAGACCCAGTACTTC. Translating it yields CASSRRGDETQYF.

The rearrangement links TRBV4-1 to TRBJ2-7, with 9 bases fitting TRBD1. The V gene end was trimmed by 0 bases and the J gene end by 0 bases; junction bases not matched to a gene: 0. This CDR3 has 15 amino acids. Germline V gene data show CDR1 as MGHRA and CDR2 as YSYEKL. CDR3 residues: CASSQETGGSYEQYF. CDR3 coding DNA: TGCGCCAGCAGCCAAGAGACAGGGGGCTCCTACGAGCAGTACTTC.

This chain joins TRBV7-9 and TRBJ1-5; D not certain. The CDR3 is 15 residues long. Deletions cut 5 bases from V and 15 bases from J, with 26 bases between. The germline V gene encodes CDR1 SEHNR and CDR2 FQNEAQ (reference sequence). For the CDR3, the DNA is TGTGCCAGCAGCGCCGGAGACGCGGGAGACCTTACGCCGCATTTT. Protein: CASSAGDAGDLTPHF.

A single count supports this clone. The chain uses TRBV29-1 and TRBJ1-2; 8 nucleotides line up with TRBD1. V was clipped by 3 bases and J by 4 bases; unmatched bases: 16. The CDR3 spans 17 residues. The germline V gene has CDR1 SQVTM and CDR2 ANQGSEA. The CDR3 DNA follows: TGCAGCGTTGATGGGCAGGGGGCTTTGAGTCTGATCTATGGCTACACCTTC. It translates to CSVDGQGALSLIYGYTF.

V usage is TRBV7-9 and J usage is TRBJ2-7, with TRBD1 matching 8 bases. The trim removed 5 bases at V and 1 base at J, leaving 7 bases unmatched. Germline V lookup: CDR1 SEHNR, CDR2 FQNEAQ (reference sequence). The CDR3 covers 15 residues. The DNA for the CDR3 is TGTGCCAGCAGCCGACCGGGACAGGCGTCCTACGAGCAGTACTTC. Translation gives CASSRPGQASYEQYF.

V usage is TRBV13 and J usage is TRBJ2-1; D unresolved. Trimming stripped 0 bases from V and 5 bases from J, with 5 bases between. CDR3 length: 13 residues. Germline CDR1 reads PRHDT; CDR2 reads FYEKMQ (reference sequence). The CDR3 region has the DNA TGTGCCAGCAGCTTAGGTTCAGACAATGAGCAGTTCTTC. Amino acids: CASSLGSDNEQFF.

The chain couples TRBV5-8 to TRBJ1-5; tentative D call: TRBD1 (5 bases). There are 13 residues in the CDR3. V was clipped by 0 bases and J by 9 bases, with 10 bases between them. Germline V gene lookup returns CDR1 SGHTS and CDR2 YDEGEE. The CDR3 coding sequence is TGTGCCAGCAGCTTGGAGGGCGGGGGGCCCCAGCATTTT. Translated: CASSLEGGGPQHF.

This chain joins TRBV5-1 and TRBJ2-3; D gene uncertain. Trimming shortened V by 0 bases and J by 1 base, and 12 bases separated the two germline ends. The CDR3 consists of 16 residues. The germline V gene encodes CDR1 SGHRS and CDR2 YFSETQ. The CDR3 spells CASSLVVAGGTDTQYF. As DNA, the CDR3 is TGCGCCAGCAGCTTGGTTGTTGCAGGAGGCACAGATACGCAGTATTTT.

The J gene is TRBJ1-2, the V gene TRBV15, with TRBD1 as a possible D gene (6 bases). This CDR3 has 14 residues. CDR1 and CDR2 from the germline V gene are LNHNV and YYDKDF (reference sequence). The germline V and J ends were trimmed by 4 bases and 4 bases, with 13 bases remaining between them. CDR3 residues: CATSIVRTAYGYTF. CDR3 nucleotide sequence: TGTGCCACCAGCATAGTCCGGACAGCCTATGGCTACACCTTC.

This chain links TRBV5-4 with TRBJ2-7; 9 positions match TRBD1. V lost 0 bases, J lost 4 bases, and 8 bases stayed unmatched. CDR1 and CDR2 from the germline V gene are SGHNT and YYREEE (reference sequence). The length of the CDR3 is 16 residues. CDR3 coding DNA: TGTGCCAGCAGCTTGGCGCCGGGACAGGGTCGGTACGAGCAGTACTTC. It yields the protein CASSLAPGQGRYEQYF.

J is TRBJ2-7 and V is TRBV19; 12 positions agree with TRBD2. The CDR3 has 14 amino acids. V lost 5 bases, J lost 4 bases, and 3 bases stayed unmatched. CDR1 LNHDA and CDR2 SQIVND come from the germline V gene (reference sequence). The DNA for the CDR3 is TGTGCCAGTAGTCTTGGACTAGCGGGATACGAGCAGTACTTC. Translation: CASSLGLAGYEQYF. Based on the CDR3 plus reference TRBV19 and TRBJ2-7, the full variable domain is DGGITQSPKYLFRKEGQNVTLSCEQNLNHDAMYWYRQDPGQGLRLIYYSQIVNDFQKGDIAEGYSVSREKKESFPLTVTSAQKNPTAFYLCASSLGLAGYEQYFGPGTRLTVT.

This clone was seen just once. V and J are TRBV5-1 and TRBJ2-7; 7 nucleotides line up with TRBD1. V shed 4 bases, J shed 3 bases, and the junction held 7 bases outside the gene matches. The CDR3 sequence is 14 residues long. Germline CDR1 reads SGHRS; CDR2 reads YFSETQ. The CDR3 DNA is TGCGCCAGCAGCCTCCGGGACAGCCACTACGAGCAGTACTTC. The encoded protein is CASSLRDSHYEQYF. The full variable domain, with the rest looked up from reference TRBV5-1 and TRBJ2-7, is KAGVTQTPRYLIKTRGQQVTLSCSPISGHRSVSWYQQTPGQGLQFLFEYFSETQRNKGNFPGRFSGRQFSNSRSEMNVSTLELGDSALYLCASSLRDSHYEQYFGPGTRLTVT.

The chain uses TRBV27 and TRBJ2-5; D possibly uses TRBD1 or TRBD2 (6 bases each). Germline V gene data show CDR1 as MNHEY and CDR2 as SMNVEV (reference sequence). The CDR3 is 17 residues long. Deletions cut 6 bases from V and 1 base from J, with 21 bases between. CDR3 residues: CASSPRGLALPQETQYF. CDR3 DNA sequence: TGTGCCAGCAGCCCCCGGGGGCTAGCACTTCCCCAAGAGACCCAGTACTTC.

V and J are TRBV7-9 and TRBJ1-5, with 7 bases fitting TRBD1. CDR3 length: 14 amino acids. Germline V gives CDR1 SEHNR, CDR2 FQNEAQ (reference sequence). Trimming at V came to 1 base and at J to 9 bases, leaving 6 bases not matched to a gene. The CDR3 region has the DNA TGTGCCAGCAGCTTAGAGGGGGCGGGATGGCCCCAGCATTTT. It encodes CASSLEGAGWPQHF.

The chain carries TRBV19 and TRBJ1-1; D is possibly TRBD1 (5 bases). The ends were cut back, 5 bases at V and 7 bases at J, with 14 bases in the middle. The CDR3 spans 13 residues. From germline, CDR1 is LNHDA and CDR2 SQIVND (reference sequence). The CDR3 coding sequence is TGTGCCAGTAGTCCCCATCGGGACTTTGAAGCTTTCTTT. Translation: CASSPHRDFEAFF.

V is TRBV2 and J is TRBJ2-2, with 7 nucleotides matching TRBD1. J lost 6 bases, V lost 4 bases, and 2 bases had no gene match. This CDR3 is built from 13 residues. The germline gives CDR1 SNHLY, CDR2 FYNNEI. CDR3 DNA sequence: TGTGCCAGCAGTGGACAGGGCTCCGGGGAGCTGTTTTTT. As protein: CASSGQGSGELFF.

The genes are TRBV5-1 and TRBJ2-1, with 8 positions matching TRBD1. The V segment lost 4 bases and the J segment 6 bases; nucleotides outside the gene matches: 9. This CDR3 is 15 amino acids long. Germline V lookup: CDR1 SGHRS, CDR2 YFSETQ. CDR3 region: CASSLGQGMSNEQFF. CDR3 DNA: TGCGCCAGCAGCCTCGGACAGGGTATGTCCAATGAGCAGTTCTTC.

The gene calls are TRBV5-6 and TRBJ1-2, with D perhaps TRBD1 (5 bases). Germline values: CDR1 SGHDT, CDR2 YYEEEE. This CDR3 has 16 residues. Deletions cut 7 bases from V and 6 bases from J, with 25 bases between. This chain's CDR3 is CASRWPGSQWYDGYTF. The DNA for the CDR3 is TGTGCCAGCCGGTGGCCAGGGTCGCAGTGGTATGATGGCTACACCTTC. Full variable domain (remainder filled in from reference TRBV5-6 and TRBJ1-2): DAGVTQSPTHLIKTRGQQVTLRCSPKSGHDTVSWYQQALGQGPQFIFQYYEEEERQRGNFPDRFSGHQFPNYSSELNVNALLLGDSALYLCASRWPGSQWYDGYTFGSGTRLTVV.

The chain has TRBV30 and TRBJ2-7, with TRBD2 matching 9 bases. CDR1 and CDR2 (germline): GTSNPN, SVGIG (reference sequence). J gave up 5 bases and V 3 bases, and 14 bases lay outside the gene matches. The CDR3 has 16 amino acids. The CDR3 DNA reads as TGTGCCTGGAGAGGGGCTAGCGGGGCCGCCAGAGACGAGCAGTACTTC. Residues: CAWRGASGAARDEQYF.

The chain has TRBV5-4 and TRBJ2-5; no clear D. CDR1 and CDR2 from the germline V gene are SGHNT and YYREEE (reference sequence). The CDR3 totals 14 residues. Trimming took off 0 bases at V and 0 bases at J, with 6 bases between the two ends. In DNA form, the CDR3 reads TGTGCCAGCAGCTTGGTGTTGAACCAAGAGACCCAGTACTTC. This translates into CASSLVLNQETQYF.

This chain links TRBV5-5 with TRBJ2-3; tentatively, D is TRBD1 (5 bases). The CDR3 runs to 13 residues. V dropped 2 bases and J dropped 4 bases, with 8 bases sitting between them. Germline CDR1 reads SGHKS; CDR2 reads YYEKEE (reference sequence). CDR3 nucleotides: TGTGCCAGCAGCTTTTGGGGCCCAGATACGCAGTATTTT. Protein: CASSFWGPDTQYF. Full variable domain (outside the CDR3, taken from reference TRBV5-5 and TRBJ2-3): DAGVTQSPTHLIKTRGQQVTLRCSPISGHKSVSWYQQVLGQGPQFIFQYYEKEERGRGNFPDRFSARQFPNYSSELNVNALLLGDSALYLCASSFWGPDTQYFGPGTRLTVL.

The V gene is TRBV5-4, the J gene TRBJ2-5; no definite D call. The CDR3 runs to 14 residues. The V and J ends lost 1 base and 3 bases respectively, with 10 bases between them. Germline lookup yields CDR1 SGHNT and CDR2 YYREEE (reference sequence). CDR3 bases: TGTGCCAGCAGCTTGAAGACTTGGGAAGAGACCCAGTACTTC. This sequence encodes CASSLKTWEETQYF.